Below, 8 T cell receptor beta chains from the same sample are listed, as sequenced in a study of blood T cells in healthy people across ages. Combining a sample-barcoded 5' primer with a J-beta primer mix, a second PCR ran for about 6 to 11 cycles. TCRdb re-called the 5' RACE reads through MiXCR, storing one row per CDR3 protein. Seen here are about 730,000 distinct CDR3 sequences, roughly two fifths observed once, and the top ten hold 20%. Sequencing used blood. Every receptor here comes from a woman in her sixties in good health.

This clonotype was picked up a small number of times. The chain is built from TRBV12-3 or TRBV12-4 and TRBJ1-6, with D unclear. The CDR3 is 14 residues long. Trimming took off 2 bases at V and 5 bases at J, with 7 bases between the two ends. CDR3 DNA sequence: TGTGCCAGCAGTTTAATGGAGCATAATTCACCCCTCCACTTT. Translated, it gives CASSLMEHNSPLHF.

The chain is built from TRBV24-1 and TRBJ2-1; D gene uncertain. The CDR3 spans 13 residues. Germline V gene lookup returns CDR1 KGHDR and CDR2 SFDVKD. V lost 1 base and J 7 bases, leaving 7 bases between the germline ends. CDR3 protein: CATSDFGDNEQFF. The CDR3 DNA sequence: TGTGCCACCAGTGATTTTGGGGATAATGAGCAGTTCTTC.

The chain combines TRBV4-2 with TRBJ2-1, with D possibly TRBD2 on 7 matching bases. CDR1 and CDR2 from the germline V gene are LGHNA and YNFKEQ. Trimming took off 3 bases at V and 8 bases at J, with 23 bases between the two ends. There are 17 residues in the CDR3. The DNA of the CDR3 is TGTGCCAGCAGCCACCAAGAGACCGGGACGGGGGGCTATGAGCAGTTCTTC. It is translated as CASSHQETGTGGYEQFF.

This clonotype was recorded a few times. V gene TRBV7-2 combines with J gene TRBJ2-7, with unresolved D. V lost 1 base, J lost 4 bases, and 8 bases lay in between. Germline loops: CDR1 SGHTA, CDR2 FQGNSA. This CDR3 has 13 residues. Written as DNA, the CDR3 is TGTGCCAGCAGCTTAGGTGCCTTTTACGAGCAGTACTTC. This gives the protein CASSLGAFYEQYF. The full variable domain, in which reference TRBV7-2 and TRBJ2-7 provide the parts outside the CDR3, is GAGVSQSPSNKVTEKGKDVELRCDPISGHTALYWYRQSLGQGLEFLIYFQGNSAPDKSGLPSDRFSAERTGGSVSTLTIQRTQQEDSAVYLCASSLGAFYEQYFGPGTRLTVT.

The chain employs TRBV28 and TRBJ1-4; D unclear. V gave up 9 bases and J gave up 0 bases, with 14 bases separating them. Germline V lookup: CDR1 MDHEN, CDR2 SYDVKM. This CDR3 spans 15 amino acids. As DNA, the CDR3 is TGTGCCAGTCGCGGAATCAACCCAACTAATGAAAAACTGTTTTTT. Translating gives CASRGINPTNEKLFF.

In this sample, this clonotype turned up many times. The V and J genes are TRBV27 and TRBJ2-1; D is possibly TRBD1 or TRBD2 (6 bases each). Trimming removed 6 bases at V and 10 bases at J, with 16 bases between. This CDR3 region has 13 residues. CDR1 and CDR2 (germline): MNHEY, SMNVEV (reference sequence). The CDR3 DNA reads as TGTGCCAGCAGCTGGGGAGGTGGACAGGAGCAGTTCTTC. Translation: CASSWGGGQEQFF.

Concerning this clonotype itself: This could be a read error, since a much larger clone is one nucleotide away. The chain uses TRBV7-9 and TRBJ2-7; unclear D gene. The better agreement between TRBJ2-5 and the DNA end casts doubt on the J call. CDR3 length: 15 residues. The germline CDR1 and CDR2 sequences are SEHNR and FQNEAQ (reference sequence). The CDR3 loop is CASNPQGSRVETQYF. CDR3 coding DNA: TGTGCCAGCAACCCTCAAGGATCACGAGTGGAGACCCAGTACTTC.

The chain carries TRBV5-1 and TRBJ2-7, with 10 bases lining up with TRBD2. The CDR3 extends over 14 amino acids. The J segment lost 4 bases and the V segment lost 6 bases, leaving 7 bases of the junction unmatched. The germline V gene has CDR1 SGHRS and CDR2 YFSETQ. The CDR3 region is CASNPGLAEYEQYF. The CDR3 nucleotides read TGCGCCAGCAACCCTGGACTAGCGGAATACGAGCAGTACTTC.